The 6 T cell receptor beta chains below all came from one sample that was sequenced in a study of shared clonotypes between healthy human individuals. Data came from immunoSEQ multiplex PCR; TCRdb stores just in-frame clones and leaves some out. Of roughly 570,000 clones listed, roughly 98% are singletons. CD45RO-negative, CCR7-selected cells formed the naive CD8 fraction, which excluded terminally differentiated effector memory CD45RA+ cells. Sequenced material: naive CD8+ T cells sorted from blood. All receptors come from a man aged 30-40 years in good health.

The chain recombines TRBV4-1 with TRBJ2-1; 10 bases fit TRBD2. After removal of 4 bases from V and 2 bases from J, the junction contained 8 bases not matched to a gene. From germline, CDR1 is MGHRA and CDR2 YSYEKL. This CDR3 is built from 17 residues. This CDR3 reads CASSPLSSGSTYNEQFF. The CDR3 DNA sequence: TGCGCCAGCAGCCCGCTATCTAGCGGGAGTACCTACAATGAGCAGTTCTTC.

This chain uses TRBV28 with TRBJ1-5, with a weak D call TRBD1 (5 bases). V dropped 7 bases and J dropped 0 bases, with 10 bases sitting between them. Germline lookup yields CDR1 MDHEN and CDR2 SYDVKM. There are 14 residues in the CDR3. In nucleotides, the CDR3 is TGTGCCAGCAATCCGACAGCTAGCAATCAGCCCCAGCATTTT. Amino acids: CASNPTASNQPQHF.

The chain couples TRBV10-3 to TRBJ1-4; D remains unclear. Germline V gives CDR1 ENHRY, CDR2 SYGVKD. The CDR3 extends over 15 amino acids. The V end lost 0 bases, the J end lost 0 bases, and 5 bases lay between the germline ends. DNA for the CDR3: TGTGCCATCAGTGAGTCGACTGCAACTAATGAAAAACTGTTTTTT. Translation gives CAISESTATNEKLFF.

V is TRBV5-1 and J is TRBJ2-1; TRBD2 might be the D (5 bases). The CDR3 is 15 amino acids. In germline, CDR1 is SGHRS, CDR2 YFSETQ. The V gene lost 0 bases and the J gene lost 0 bases, with 7 bases spanning the gap. For the CDR3, the DNA is TGCGCCAGCAGCTTGGCGGGATTCTCCTACAATGAGCAGTTCTTC. Amino acids: CASSLAGFSYNEQFF.

The rearrangement links TRBV4-3 to TRBJ2-5; D is perhaps TRBD1 or TRBD2 (6 bases each). There are 15 residues in the CDR3. Germline assignment: CDR1 LGHNA and CDR2 YSLEER. Trimming left V 0 bases short and J 5 bases short, with 13 bases between. CDR3 nucleotides: TGCGCCAGCAGCCAAGATAGAGGGGGGCCGGAGACCCAGTACTTC. Protein: CASSQDRGGPETQYF.

This clone was picked up one time. The chain uses TRBV29-1 and TRBJ2-5; D is undetermined. CDR3 size: 15 residues. V lost 7 bases, J lost 0 bases, and 18 bases lay in between. Germline V lookup: CDR1 SQVTM, CDR2 ANQGSEA. The CDR3 spells CSAERDRTNQETQYF. In DNA form, the CDR3 reads TGCAGCGCCGAAAGAGACCGGACGAACCAAGAGACCCAGTACTTC.